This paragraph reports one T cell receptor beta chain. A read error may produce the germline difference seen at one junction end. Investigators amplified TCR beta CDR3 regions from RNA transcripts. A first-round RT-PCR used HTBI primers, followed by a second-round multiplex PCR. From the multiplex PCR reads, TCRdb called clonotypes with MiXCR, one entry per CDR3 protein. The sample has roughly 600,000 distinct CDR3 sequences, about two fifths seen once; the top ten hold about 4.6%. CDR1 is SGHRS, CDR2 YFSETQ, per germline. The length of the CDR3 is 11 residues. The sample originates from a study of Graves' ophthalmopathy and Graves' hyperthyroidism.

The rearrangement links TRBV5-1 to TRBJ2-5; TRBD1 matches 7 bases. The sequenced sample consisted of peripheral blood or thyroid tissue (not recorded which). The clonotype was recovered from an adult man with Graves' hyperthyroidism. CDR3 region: CASSLMGQPNF. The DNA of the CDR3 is TGCGCCAGCAGCTTGATGGGACAGCCCAACTTC.